The 24 T cell receptor beta chains below all came from one sample that was sequenced in a study of T cells in narcolepsy. The method was immunoSEQ multiplex PCR; TCRdb's version includes in-frame clones alone and lacks a portion of them. This table holds about 32,000 clones, around three quarters found once. The material sequenced was memory (CD45RA-) CD4+ T cells from blood. The receptor set was obtained from a human donor in good health.

The rearrangement uses TRBV19 and TRBJ1-5; D is uncertain. The CDR3 length is 16 residues. Trimming removed 7 bases from V and 0 bases from J, with 16 bases in between. Germline CDR1 LNHDA, CDR2 SQIVND (reference sequence). Here the CDR3 DNA reads TGTGCCAGTACCCTCGGGTCCTCGTATAGCAATCAGCCCCAGCATTTT. Residues: CASTLGSSYSNQPQHF.

This sequence joins TRBV5-4 and TRBJ2-7; TRBD2 is a possible D gene (5 bases). Germline loops: CDR1 SGHNT, CDR2 YYREEE (reference sequence). The CDR3 consists of 15 residues. With 2 bases removed from V and 7 bases from J, the gap between germline ends came to 19 bases. CDR3 bases: TGTGCCAGCAGCTTATCTTCGGGATCCGAGAGTGAGCAGTACTTC. This codes for CASSLSSGSESEQYF.

The rearrangement uses TRBV6-5 and TRBJ2-5, with 14 bases lining up with TRBD2. CDR1 MNHEY and CDR2 SVGAGI come from the germline V gene. The CDR3 totals 15 residues. J lost 2 bases, V lost 6 bases, and 2 bases had no gene match. In DNA form, the CDR3 reads TGTGCCAGCAGGACTAGCGGGAGGGTACAAGAGACCCAGTACTTC. This sequence encodes CASRTSGRVQETQYF.

This clone occurred a few times. This chain uses TRBV7-2 with TRBJ1-4, with D unresolved. The germline gives CDR1 SGHTA, CDR2 FQGNSA. Trimming removed 5 bases at V and 11 bases at J, with 15 bases between. This CDR3 comprises 13 residues. CDR3 in amino acids: CASSHPDGVKLFF. CDR3 nucleotide sequence: TGTGCCAGCAGCCACCCTGACGGCGTGAAACTGTTTTTT.

J is TRBJ2-7 and V is TRBV29-1; either TRBD1 or TRBD2 may supply D (5 bases each). Germline CDR1 and CDR2: SQVTM and ANQGSEA. This CDR3 has 12 residues. The ends were cut back, 3 bases at V and 8 bases at J, with 14 bases in the middle. CDR3 protein: CSVEGTGKKQYF. The DNA for the CDR3 is TGCAGCGTTGAGGGGACCGGTAAGAAGCAGTACTTC.

This chain links TRBV19 with TRBJ2-7, with TRBD2 identical over 14 bases. The germline V gene has CDR1 LNHDA and CDR2 SQIVND (reference sequence). The CDR3 spans 16 residues. V lost 6 bases and J lost 3; bases outside the gene matches: 7. CDR3 sequence reads: CASSRGLAGEVYEQYF. CDR3 DNA sequence: TGTGCCAGTAGCCGGGGACTAGCGGGAGAAGTCTACGAGCAGTACTTC.

This chain uses TRBV14 with TRBJ2-7; no clear D. V lost 0 bases to trimming and J lost 4 bases, with 7 bases between them. Germline assignment: CDR1 SGHDN and CDR2 FVKESK. The CDR3 extends over 13 amino acids. CDR3 DNA sequence: TGTGCCAGCAGCCAAGATCTGGGGTACGAGCAGTACTTC. This codes for CASSQDLGYEQYF.

In this sample, this clone turned up a few times. The chain links TRBV7-8 to TRBJ2-3, with TRBD2 matching over 9 bases. The CDR3 contains 15 residues. Germline V CDR1 and CDR2: SGHVS, FQNEAQ. Unmatched junction bases numbered 8, after V lost 2 bases and J lost 8 bases. CDR3 region: CASSLLAGSSGTQYF. In nucleotides, the CDR3 is TGTGCCAGCAGCTTACTAGCGGGATCCTCCGGTACGCAGTATTTT.

The CDR3 region is CASSAVQATDTQYF. CDR3 in DNA: TGTGCCAGCAGTGCAGTACAGGCCACAGATACGCAGTATTTT. V is TRBV25-1 and J is TRBJ2-3; possibly TRBD1 for D (5 bases). This CDR3 has 14 amino acids. Trimming pared 4 bases from V and 2 bases from J, leaving 10 bases between. Germline values: CDR1 MGHDK, CDR2 SYGVNS.

V gene TRBV19 combines with J gene TRBJ1-1; the D gene is possibly TRBD1 (5 bases). Per the germline V gene, CDR1 is LNHDA and CDR2 is SQIVND (reference sequence). V lost 5 bases to trimming and J lost 3 bases, with 19 bases between them. This CDR3 has 16 residues. The chain's CDR3 is CASSPLRGRGDTEAFF. For the CDR3, the DNA is TGTGCCAGTAGTCCCCTCCGGGGCCGGGGAGACACTGAAGCTTTCTTT.

This clone showed up just a few times. The chain combines TRBV7-8 with TRBJ2-1, with 10 bases lining up with TRBD1. The CDR3 extends over 14 amino acids. Germline CDR1 and CDR2: SGHVS and FQNEAQ. Trimming removed 11 bases from V and 5 bases from J; junction bases left unmatched: 9. CDR3: CASDRDRGDNEQFF. CDR3 bases: TGTGCCTCCGATCGGGACAGGGGAGACAATGAGCAGTTCTTC. Full variable domain (remainder filled in from reference TRBV7-8 and TRBJ2-1): GAGVSQSPRYKVAKRGQDVALRCDPISGHVSLFWYQQALGQGPEFLTYFQNEAQLDKSGLPSDRFFAERPEGSVSTLKIQRTQQEDSAVYLCASDRDRGDNEQFFGPGTRLTVL.

The chain employs TRBV15 and TRBJ1-3, with D tentatively TRBD1 (5 bases). Germline lookup yields CDR1 LNHNV and CDR2 YYDKDF (reference sequence). This CDR3 spans 17 amino acids. The V end lost 0 bases, the J end lost 2 bases, and 14 bases lay between the germline ends. In DNA, the CDR3 is TGTGCCACCAGCAGAGATAATAACAGGAAAGCTGGAAACACCATATATTTT. Translated, it gives CATSRDNNRKAGNTIYF.

The V and J genes are TRBV5-1 and TRBJ2-6, with TRBD1 identical over 10 bases. The germline V gene encodes CDR1 SGHRS and CDR2 YFSETQ. V shed 9 bases, J shed 2 bases, and the junction held 5 bases outside the gene matches. There are 15 residues in the CDR3. The CDR3 nucleotides read TGCGCCACCGGGACAGGGGATCCTGGGGCCAACGTCCTGACTTTC. This gives the protein CATGTGDPGANVLTF.

The genes are TRBV12-5 and TRBJ2-3, with D perhaps TRBD2 (6 bases). The germline V gene encodes CDR1 LGHNT and CDR2 FRNRAP. Trimming removed 6 bases at V and 1 base at J, with 14 bases between. This CDR3 is 15 amino acids long. In DNA form, the CDR3 reads TGTGCTAGTGGCCCCGGAGGGTGGGGCACAGATACGCAGTATTTT. It encodes CASGPGGWGTDTQYF.

This clone was seen only a few times. The chain joins TRBV10-1 to TRBJ2-7; no firm D call. V lost 3 bases to trimming and J lost 0 bases, with 9 bases between them. Germline V CDR1 and CDR2: WNHNN, SYGVQD (reference sequence). This CDR3 is built from 14 residues. The chain's CDR3 is CASSDRRISYEQYF. Here the CDR3 DNA reads TGCGCCAGCAGTGACAGGAGAATCTCCTACGAGCAGTACTTC.

The chain couples TRBV30 to TRBJ2-7; D is perhaps TRBD1 or TRBD2 (5 bases each). This CDR3 is 12 amino acids long. With 7 bases removed from V and 3 bases from J, the gap between germline ends came to 13 bases. In germline, CDR1 is GTSNPN, CDR2 SVGIG (reference sequence). The CDR3 sequence is CAFRDRGYEQYF. The DNA of the CDR3 is TGTGCCTTCCGGGACCGAGGCTACGAGCAGTACTTC.

V and J are TRBV27 and TRBJ2-1; maybe TRBD2 (6 bases). V lost 3 bases and J lost 7, with 13 bases in between. Germline CDR1 and CDR2: MNHEY and SMNVEV (reference sequence). The CDR3 totals 14 residues. Here the CDR3 reads CASSFRETGNEQFF. The CDR3 DNA sequence: TGTGCCAGCAGTTTCCGGGAGACGGGAAATGAGCAGTTCTTC.

The J gene is TRBJ2-2, the V gene TRBV7-9; the D is unclear. Germline CDR1 SEHNR, CDR2 FQNEAQ (reference sequence). This CDR3 spans 13 amino acids. Trimming pared 2 bases from V and 3 bases from J, leaving 4 bases between. For the CDR3, the DNA is TGTGCCAGCAGCTTATTTTACACCGGGGAGCTGTTTTTT. This codes for CASSLFYTGELFF.

This chain links TRBV6-6 with TRBJ1-5, with D possibly TRBD1 on 6 matching bases. The ends were cut back, 6 bases at V and 0 bases at J, with 12 bases in the middle. Germline V gene sequence: CDR1 MNHNY, CDR2 SVGAGI (reference sequence). The CDR3 has 15 residues. The CDR3 DNA follows: TGTGCCAGCAGCAAGGACAGCTATAGCAATCAGCCCCAGCATTTT. Encoded protein: CASSKDSYSNQPQHF.

The rearrangement uses TRBV25-1 and TRBJ2-6; weak D call: TRBD1 (5 bases). Germline V gene data show CDR1 as MGHDK and CDR2 as SYGVNS. Trimming took 5 bases from V and 0 from J, leaving 11 bases between them. The CDR3 extends over 16 amino acids. As DNA, the CDR3 is TGTGCCAGCAGTTTGACAGTTAGCTCTGGGGCCAACGTCCTGACTTTC. Amino acids: CASSLTVSSGANVLTF.

V and J are TRBV6-5 and TRBJ2-4; the match to TRBD2 covers 13 bases. This CDR3 region has 15 residues. The junction had 6 bases not matched to a gene; V was cut back by 6 bases and J by 7 bases. Germline-derived CDR1 and CDR2 are MNHEY and SVGAGI. The CDR3, as DNA: TGTGCCAGCAGCCTCGGACTAGCGGGAGTGAACATTCAGTACTTC. It specifies CASSLGLAGVNIQYF.

Only a few counts were recorded for this clone. The chain combines TRBV10-3 with TRBJ1-3; D call uncertain. Trimming removed 3 bases at V and 4 bases at J, with 10 bases between. CDR3 size: 14 residues. CDR1 and CDR2 (germline): ENHRY, SYGVKD. The CDR3 DNA is TGTGCCATCAGTGATCTGACGGTAGGAAACACCATATATTTT. This translates into CAISDLTVGNTIYF.

As to this clone: The same CDR3 arises from other DNA sequences in this sample as well. V usage is TRBV7-2 and J usage is TRBJ2-1; D is possibly TRBD2 (7 bases). The ends were cut back, 5 bases at V and 0 bases at J, with 14 bases in the middle. Germline V gene sequence: CDR1 SGHTA, CDR2 FQGNSA. The CDR3 is 16 amino acids. The CDR3 sequence: CASSGRGSYSYNEQFF. Written as DNA, the CDR3 is TGTGCCAGCAGCGGGAGGGGGTCCTACTCCTACAATGAGCAGTTCTTC.

This chain connects TRBV19 to TRBJ1-1, with D uncertain. Between the trimmed V and J ends, which lost 2 bases and 4 bases, there was a span of 23 bases. The CDR3 covers 18 residues. Germline-derived CDR1 and CDR2 are LNHDA and SQIVND (reference sequence). In nucleotides, the CDR3 is TGTGCCAGTAGTATACCCGCTTCCAACGGAGGGCGTGGCACTGAAGCTTTCTTT. Translation gives CASSIPASNGGRGTEAFF.